These T cell receptor beta chains were read from a single sample in a study of blood T cell repertoires in COVID-19. Sequenced by immunoSEQ multiplex PCR; TCRdb stores in-frame clones only, minus some. The data hold around 250,000 clones, with approximately 78% observed a single time. Sequencing used PBMCs or T cells enriched from blood (not recorded which). These receptors came from a man aged 35-49 years who had been exposed to COVID-19. Both conserved end residues are part of each CDR3. The size of a clone is reported for some rows only, either as once, few or many, or as a class for expanded clones.

CASSLTGQGRTGETQYF	TRBV7-3	once	TRBJ2-5
CASSYSGAGNTIYF	TRBV6-5	.	TRBJ1-3
CAWSFSAGQNYEQYF	TRBV30	once	TRBJ2-7
CAWRAGNYGYTF	TRBV30	.	TRBJ1-2
CASSLGVREVYNEQFF	TRBV11-2	.	TRBJ2-1
CASSYSNRGEAFF	TRBV6-5	.	TRBJ1-1
CASSLIRAASGSSEQFF	TRBV7-3	.	TRBJ2-1
CASSFPGASGNEQFF	TRBV5-1	many	TRBJ2-1
CAISEPVYGYTF	TRBV10-3	.	TRBJ1-2
CASSLGRDGSETQYF	TRBV18	once	TRBJ2-5
CASSLALTGTGSSSPLHF	TRBV11-2	once	TRBJ1-6
CASSPGHRYNEQFF	TRBV3-1/TRBV3-2	few	TRBJ2-1
CASSQSIPRGAGLYEQYF	TRBV16	.	TRBJ2-7
CASSRGLAETYEQYF	TRBV5-4	.	TRBJ2-7
CSARSPGTF	TRBV20-1	.	TRBJ1-2
CAWRFRRATEAFF	TRBV30	.	TRBJ1-1
CASSPQGTQAEAFF	TRBV7-2	.	TRBJ1-1
CASSLLILNEKLFF	TRBV4-1	.	TRBJ1-4
CASSLASRNNEQFF	TRBV7-3	.	TRBJ2-1
CASSLAGEGNYGYTF	TRBV5-4	.	TRBJ1-2
CASSLVSGANTEAFF	TRBV5-1	.	TRBJ1-1
CASSQDYSGYTF	TRBV3-1/TRBV3-2	.	TRBJ1-2
CASSRTGETQYF	TRBV5-1	.	TRBJ2-5
CASLSQEGKSTEAFF	TRBV6-5	.	TRBJ1-1
CASSLGGFNYGYTF	TRBV27	.	TRBJ1-2
CASSRGQENTEAFF	TRBV27	.	TRBJ1-1
CASSHSDRLRETQYF	TRBV3-1/TRBV3-2	.	TRBJ2-5
CASSVEGREETQYF	TRBV9	.	TRBJ2-5
CASSQSENEKLFF	TRBV14	.	TRBJ1-4
CASTPRGRSGLLPPIYNEQFF	TRBV27	.	TRBJ2-1
CASGDNSGYNEQFF	TRBV6-5	.	TRBJ2-1
CATSDPVRLAGELFF	TRBV24-1	.	TRBJ2-2
CATQGRRGNEQFF	TRBV7-8	few	TRBJ2-1
CASSQRQGDQETQYF	TRBV5-4	.	TRBJ2-5
CASSSDGGSTDTQYF	TRBV7-7	.	TRBJ2-3
CATSVDYMHNEQFF	TRBV24-1	.	TRBJ2-1
CASSMRHDSNQPQHF	TRBV19	.	TRBJ1-5
CASRKTRNTEAFF	TRBV12-3/TRBV12-4	.	TRBJ1-1
CASSYGTGAGGYTF	TRBV7-9	few	TRBJ1-2
CASRAAGLYVGETQYF	TRBV27	.	TRBJ2-5
CASGPGQGDNSPLHF	TRBV12-5	.	TRBJ1-6
CASSLLVGIRAGVNEQFF	TRBV7-3	.	TRBJ2-1
CASSSLAAYEQYF	TRBV5-6	few	TRBJ2-7
CASSARDLTGELFF	TRBV6-4	.	TRBJ2-2
CASSLTTDLGLREQYF	TRBV7-6	many	TRBJ2-7
CASSTGGGQPQHF	TRBV6-5	.	TRBJ1-5
CASSIVGGKLDEQFF	TRBV19	.	TRBJ2-1
CASSRRRGREEYEQYF	TRBV3-1/TRBV3-2	once	TRBJ2-7
CASGRWRGGETQYF	TRBV30	.	TRBJ2-5
CASSKPQGRAFF	TRBV12-3/TRBV12-4	.	TRBJ1-1
CASSFGTSGTANTGELFF	TRBV5-1	once	TRBJ2-2
CASSFTGSNTEAFF	TRBV6-5	.	TRBJ1-1
CASSARPGQGFKDSPLHF	TRBV5-1	.	TRBJ1-6
CASSLAENTGELFF	TRBV5-1	.	TRBJ2-2
CASSFRGPSYEQYF	TRBV6-5	.	TRBJ2-7
CASSRPQLEAFF	TRBV7-9	.	TRBJ1-1